Shown below are 16 T cell receptor beta chains from a single sample sequenced in a study of cytomegalovirus exposure and HLA in healthy donors. Assay used: immunoSEQ multiplex PCR; TCRdb lists only in-frame clones, some missing. Of approximately 270,000 clones in the sample, around 87% were seen once. Sequencing was performed on PBMCs. The origin of the receptors is a young woman in good health and CMV-seronegative.

The chain couples TRBV28 to TRBJ2-7, with 8 bases that match TRBD1. Trimming took 11 bases from V and 3 from J; bases not matched to a gene: 6. Germline V lookup: CDR1 MDHEN, CDR2 SYDVKM. CDR3 length: 12 residues. The CDR3 protein is CAAEGQGYEQYF. The CDR3 DNA reads TGTGCCGCTGAAGGACAGGGCTACGAGCAGTACTTC.

The V gene is TRBV29-1, the J gene TRBJ1-2; D is ambiguous. Trimming stripped 0 bases from V and 8 bases from J, with 13 bases between. The CDR3 has 13 residues. Germline V gene data show CDR1 as SQVTM and CDR2 as ANQGSEA. DNA of the CDR3: TGCAGCGTTGAAGATGAGGGCGTAGTGGGCTACACCTTC. It is translated as CSVEDEGVVGYTF.

The chain employs TRBV28 and TRBJ2-7, with D perhaps matching TRBD2 (5 bases). Per the germline V gene, CDR1 is MDHEN and CDR2 is SYDVKM. V was clipped by 6 bases and J by 0 bases, with 12 bases between them. This CDR3 region has 14 residues. The CDR3 nucleotides read TGTGCCAGCAGCCCCTTGACTACCTCCTACGAGCAGTACGTC. It yields the protein CASSPLTTSYEQYV.

This clone was seen just once. This chain joins TRBV21-1 and TRBJ2-4; the listed D gene, TRBD2, was not tested against the DNA. TRBV21-1 is designated a pseudogene. This CDR3 is 14 amino acids long. The CDR3 coding sequence is TGTGCCGGACTATCCGGTGTAGCCAAAAACATTCAGTACTTC. Amino acids: CAGLSGVAKNIQYF.

About this clone: Other DNA variants within this sample encode the same CDR3. The chain employs TRBV2 and TRBJ1-1; D gene ambiguous. V lost 6 bases, J lost 0 bases, and 14 bases lay in between. Germline CDR1 is SNHLY and CDR2 is FYNNEI. The CDR3 has 15 amino acids. In nucleotides, the CDR3 is TGTGCCAGCAGGGAGATGGGAGGGATGAACACTGAAGCTTTCTTT. Amino acid sequence: CASREMGGMNTEAFF. Full variable domain (missing parts from reference TRBV2 and TRBJ1-1): EPEVTQTPSHQVTQMGQEVILRCVPISNHLYFYWYRQILGQKVEFLVSFYNNEISEKSEIFDDQFSVERPDGSNFTLKIRSTKLEDSAMYFCASREMGGMNTEAFFGQGTRLTVV.

The rearrangement links TRBV6-5 to TRBJ1-3, with no clear D. The V gene's germline CDR1 is MNHEY and CDR2 SVGAGI. The CDR3 sequence is 16 residues long. V gave up 4 bases and J gave up 0 bases, with 13 bases separating them. The CDR3 protein is CASSFTAPYSGNTIYF. CDR3 DNA sequence: TGTGCCAGCAGTTTCACCGCCCCCTACTCTGGAAACACCATATATTTT.

This chain uses TRBV19 with TRBJ2-5, with TRBD1 matching 11 bases. V was pared by 3 bases and J by 5 bases, with 8 bases of the junction left unmatched. There are 16 residues in the CDR3. Germline CDR1 is LNHDA and CDR2 is SQIVND (reference sequence). The CDR3 region is CASSMGGQGEWETQYF. CDR3 sequence (DNA): TGTGCCAGTAGTATGGGGGGACAGGGGGAATGGGAGACCCAGTACTTC.

The V call is TRBV28, the J call TRBJ2-7; no definite D call. Germline assignment: CDR1 MDHEN and CDR2 SYDVKM. CDR3 size: 14 residues. Deletions cut 7 bases from V and 0 bases from J, with 13 bases between. CDR3 in amino acids: CASIGSISSYEQYF. The CDR3 nucleotides read TGTGCCAGCATCGGGTCTATCAGCTCCTACGAGCAGTACTTC.

The gene calls are TRBV7-9 and TRBJ1-2, with 8 bases identical to TRBD1. Germline trimming cut 5 bases from V and 8 bases from J; bases unmatched to any gene: 10. Germline-derived CDR1 and CDR2 are SEHNR and FQNEAQ (reference sequence). The CDR3 consists of 14 residues. The CDR3 nucleotides read TGTGCCAGCAGCGTCGGACAGGGAACGGGGGGCTACACCTTC. This sequence encodes CASSVGQGTGGYTF.

The V gene is TRBV19, the J gene TRBJ2-7; TRBD2 might be the D (6 bases). CDR1 and CDR2 from the germline V gene are LNHDA and SQIVND (reference sequence). The CDR3 extends over 17 amino acids. With 4 bases removed from V and 7 bases from J, the gap between germline ends came to 26 bases. The CDR3 loop reads CASSTWDRRGAPLEQYF. The CDR3 bases are TGTGCCAGTAGTACATGGGACCGGCGGGGAGCTCCTCTGGAGCAGTACTTC. Variable domain in full (rest from reference TRBV19 and TRBJ2-7): DGGITQSPKYLFRKEGQNVTLSCEQNLNHDAMYWYRQDPGQGLRLIYYSQIVNDFQKGDIAEGYSVSREKKESFPLTVTSAQKNPTAFYLCASSTWDRRGAPLEQYFGPGTRLTVT.

V and J are TRBV7-3 and TRBJ2-1, with 9 nucleotides matching TRBD2. After removal of 5 bases from V and 7 bases from J, the junction contained 12 bases not matched to a gene. Germline-derived CDR1 and CDR2 are SGHTA and FQGTGA. The CDR3 has 16 residues. CDR3 sequence reads: CASSPSPSGAWNEQFF. CDR3 sequence (DNA): TGTGCCAGCAGCCCCTCCCCTAGCGGGGCGTGGAATGAGCAGTTCTTC. Based on the CDR3 plus reference TRBV7-3 and TRBJ2-1, the full variable domain is GAGVSQTPSNKVTEKGKYVELRCDPISGHTALYWYRQSLGQGPEFLIYFQGTGAADDSGLPNDRFFAVRPEGSVSTLKIQRTERGDSAVYLCASSPSPSGAWNEQFFGPGTRLTVL.

The CDR3 DNA sequence: TGTGCCAGCACTCCGGCGGCTAGCGGGAAGAGTGAGCAGTTCTTC. The encoded protein is CASTPAASGKSEQFF. The gene calls are TRBV6-1 and TRBJ2-1, with TRBD2 matching over 9 bases. This CDR3 is built from 15 residues. J gave up 9 bases and V 7 bases, and 13 bases lay outside the gene matches. Germline-derived CDR1 and CDR2 are MNHNS and SASEGT.

The V gene is TRBV6-6, the J gene TRBJ2-7, with 14 bases aligning to TRBD2. The trim removed 2 bases at V and 7 bases at J, leaving 4 bases unmatched. The CDR3 consists of 15 residues. Germline V CDR1 and CDR2: MNHNY, SVGAGI (reference sequence). The CDR3 DNA follows: TGTGCCAGCAGTTACCCGGGACTAGCGGGGGAAGAGCAGTACTTC. Translating it yields CASSYPGLAGEEQYF.

Points on this clone: Additional DNA sequences in this sample encode the identical CDR3. This chain connects TRBV6-5 to TRBJ2-6, with D hard to call. CDR3 length: 15 amino acids. V shed 0 bases and J shed 0 bases, with 3 bases lying between them. Germline lookup yields CDR1 MNHEY and CDR2 SVGAGI. In DNA form, the CDR3 reads TGTGCCAGCAGTTACTCTAGCTCTGGGGCCAACGTCCTGACTTTC. Amino acid sequence: CASSYSSSGANVLTF.

The J gene is TRBJ2-5, the V gene TRBV19, with TRBD2 matching over 11 bases. The germline V gene encodes CDR1 LNHDA and CDR2 SQIVND (reference sequence). Germline trimming cut 5 bases from V and 5 bases from J; bases unmatched to any gene: 10. The CDR3 totals 16 residues. The CDR3 bases are TGTGCCAGTAGTCCCATAGCGGGGGGGTCTGGTGAGACCCAGTACTTC. Encoded protein: CASSPIAGGSGETQYF.

The rearrangement joins TRBV11-3 to TRBJ1-4; 7 nucleotides align to TRBD1. The V gene's germline CDR1 is SGHNT and CDR2 YENEEA. This CDR3 is built from 16 residues. Unmatched junction bases numbered 10, after V lost 3 bases and J lost 6 bases. CDR3 nucleotide sequence: TGTGCCAGCAGCTTGGAACCTGACAGGGTTTATGAAAAACTGTTTTTT. Residues: CASSLEPDRVYEKLFF.